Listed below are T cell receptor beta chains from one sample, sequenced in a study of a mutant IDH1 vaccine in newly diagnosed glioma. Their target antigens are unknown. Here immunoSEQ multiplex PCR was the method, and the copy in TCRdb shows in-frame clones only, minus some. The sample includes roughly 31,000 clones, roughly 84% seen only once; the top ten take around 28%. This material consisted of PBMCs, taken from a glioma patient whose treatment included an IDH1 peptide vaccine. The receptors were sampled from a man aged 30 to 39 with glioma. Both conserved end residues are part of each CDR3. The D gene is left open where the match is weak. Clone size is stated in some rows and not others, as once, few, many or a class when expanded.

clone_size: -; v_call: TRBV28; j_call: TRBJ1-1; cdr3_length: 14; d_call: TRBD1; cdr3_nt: TGTGCCAGCAGGGAAGACAGGGAGAACACTGAAGCTTTCTTT; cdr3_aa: CASREDRENTEAFF
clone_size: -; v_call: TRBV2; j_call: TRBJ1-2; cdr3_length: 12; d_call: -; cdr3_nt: TGTGCCAGCACCGAGGGGGGATATGGCTACACCTTC; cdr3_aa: CASTEGGYGYTF
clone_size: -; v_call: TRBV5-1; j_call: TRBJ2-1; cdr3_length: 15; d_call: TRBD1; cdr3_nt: TGCGCCAGCAGCCCCGGACAGGGAATATACAATGAGCAGTTCTTC; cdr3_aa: CASSPGQGIYNEQFF
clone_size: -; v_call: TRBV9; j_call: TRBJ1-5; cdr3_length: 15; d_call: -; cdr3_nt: TGTGCCAGCAGCGTAGCGGGGGATCACAATCAGCCCCAGCATTTT; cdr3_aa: CASSVAGDHNQPQHF
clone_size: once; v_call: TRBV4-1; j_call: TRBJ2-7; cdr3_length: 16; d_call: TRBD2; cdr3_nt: TGCGCCAGCAGCCAAGGGGTCAGGGAGGGGCTCTACGAGCAGTACTTC; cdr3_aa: CASSQGVREGLYEQYF
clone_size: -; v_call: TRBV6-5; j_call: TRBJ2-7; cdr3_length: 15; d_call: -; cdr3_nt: TGTGCCAGCAGTTACTCGGAAGGGACCTCCTACGAGCAGTACTTC; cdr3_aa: CASSYSEGTSYEQYF
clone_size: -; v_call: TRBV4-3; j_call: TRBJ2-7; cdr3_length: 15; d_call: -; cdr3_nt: TGCGCCAGCGCCCCGGGCCTAGCCAGTTCCTACGAGCAGTACTTC; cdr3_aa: CASAPGLASSYEQYF
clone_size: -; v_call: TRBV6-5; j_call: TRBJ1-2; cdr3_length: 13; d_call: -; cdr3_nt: TGTGCCAGCAGGATGGGCCGGGACTATGGCTACACCTTC; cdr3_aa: CASRMGRDYGYTF
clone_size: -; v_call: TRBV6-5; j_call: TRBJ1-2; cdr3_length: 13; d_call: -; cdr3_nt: TGTGCCACCCGGTCTGAGGGGCATGGTGGCTACACCTTC; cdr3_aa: CATRSEGHGGYTF
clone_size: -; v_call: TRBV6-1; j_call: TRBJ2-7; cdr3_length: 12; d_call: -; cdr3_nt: TGTGCCAGCAGTGAAGTGGCCTACGAGCAGTACTTC; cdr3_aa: CASSEVAYEQYF
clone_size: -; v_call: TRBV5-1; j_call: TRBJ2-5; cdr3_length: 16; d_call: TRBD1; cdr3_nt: TGCGCCAGCAGCTTGACCGGACAGGGCAAACGGGAGACCCAGTACTTC; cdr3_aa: CASSLTGQGKRETQYF
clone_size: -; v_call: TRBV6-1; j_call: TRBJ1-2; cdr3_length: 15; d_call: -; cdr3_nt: TGTGCCAGCAGTGAAGGTACAGATCTTAACTATGGCTACACCTTC; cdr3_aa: CASSEGTDLNYGYTF
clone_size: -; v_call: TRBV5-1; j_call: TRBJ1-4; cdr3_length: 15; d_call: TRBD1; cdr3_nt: TGCGCCAGCAGCTTGGGGGACAGGTTGAATGAAAAACTGTTTTTT; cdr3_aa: CASSLGDRLNEKLFF
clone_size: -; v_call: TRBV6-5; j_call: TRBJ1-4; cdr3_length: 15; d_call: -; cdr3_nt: TGTGCCAGCAGTACCACAGGAGCGCCTAATGAAAAACTGTTTTTT; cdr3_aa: CASSTTGAPNEKLFF
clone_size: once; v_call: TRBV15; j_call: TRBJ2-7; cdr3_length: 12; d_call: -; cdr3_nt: TGTGCCACCAGCAGAGATCAGGGCGAGCAGTACTTC; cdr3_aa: CATSRDQGEQYF
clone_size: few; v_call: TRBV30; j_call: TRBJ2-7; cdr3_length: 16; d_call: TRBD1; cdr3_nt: TGTGCCTGGTCTTTGGGAATCTGGACAGGGGGCTTCGAGCAGTACTTC; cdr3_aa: CAWSLGIWTGGFEQYF
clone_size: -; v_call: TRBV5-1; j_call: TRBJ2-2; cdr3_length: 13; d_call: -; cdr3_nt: TGCGCCAGCAGCCGTAGTAGGGCCGGGGAGCTGTTTTTT; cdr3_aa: CASSRSRAGELFF
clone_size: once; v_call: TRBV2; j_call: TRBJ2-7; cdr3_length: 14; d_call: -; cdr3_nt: TGTGCCAGCAGCATACAGGGTTCTCGCTACGAGCAGTACTTC; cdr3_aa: CASSIQGSRYEQYF
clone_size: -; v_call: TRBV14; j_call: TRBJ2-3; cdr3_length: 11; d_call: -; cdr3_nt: TGTGCCAGTGGGGTTTTGAATACGCAGTATTTT; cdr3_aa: CASGVLNTQYF
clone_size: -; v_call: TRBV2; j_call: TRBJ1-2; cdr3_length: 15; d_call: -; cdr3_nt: TGTGCCAGCAAAGATCTCGTGGCAGCCCCCTATGGCTACACCTTC; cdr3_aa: CASKDLVAAPYGYTF
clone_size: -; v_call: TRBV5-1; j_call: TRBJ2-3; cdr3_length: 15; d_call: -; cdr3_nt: TGCGCCAGCAGCTTCGACTACCCCACCACAGATACGCAGTATTTT; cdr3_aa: CASSFDYPTTDTQYF
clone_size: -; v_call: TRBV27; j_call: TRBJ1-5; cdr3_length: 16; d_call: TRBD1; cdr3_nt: TGTGCCAGCACCCCGAGGGGGACAGGTTCTAATCAGCCCCAGCATTTT; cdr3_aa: CASTPRGTGSNQPQHF